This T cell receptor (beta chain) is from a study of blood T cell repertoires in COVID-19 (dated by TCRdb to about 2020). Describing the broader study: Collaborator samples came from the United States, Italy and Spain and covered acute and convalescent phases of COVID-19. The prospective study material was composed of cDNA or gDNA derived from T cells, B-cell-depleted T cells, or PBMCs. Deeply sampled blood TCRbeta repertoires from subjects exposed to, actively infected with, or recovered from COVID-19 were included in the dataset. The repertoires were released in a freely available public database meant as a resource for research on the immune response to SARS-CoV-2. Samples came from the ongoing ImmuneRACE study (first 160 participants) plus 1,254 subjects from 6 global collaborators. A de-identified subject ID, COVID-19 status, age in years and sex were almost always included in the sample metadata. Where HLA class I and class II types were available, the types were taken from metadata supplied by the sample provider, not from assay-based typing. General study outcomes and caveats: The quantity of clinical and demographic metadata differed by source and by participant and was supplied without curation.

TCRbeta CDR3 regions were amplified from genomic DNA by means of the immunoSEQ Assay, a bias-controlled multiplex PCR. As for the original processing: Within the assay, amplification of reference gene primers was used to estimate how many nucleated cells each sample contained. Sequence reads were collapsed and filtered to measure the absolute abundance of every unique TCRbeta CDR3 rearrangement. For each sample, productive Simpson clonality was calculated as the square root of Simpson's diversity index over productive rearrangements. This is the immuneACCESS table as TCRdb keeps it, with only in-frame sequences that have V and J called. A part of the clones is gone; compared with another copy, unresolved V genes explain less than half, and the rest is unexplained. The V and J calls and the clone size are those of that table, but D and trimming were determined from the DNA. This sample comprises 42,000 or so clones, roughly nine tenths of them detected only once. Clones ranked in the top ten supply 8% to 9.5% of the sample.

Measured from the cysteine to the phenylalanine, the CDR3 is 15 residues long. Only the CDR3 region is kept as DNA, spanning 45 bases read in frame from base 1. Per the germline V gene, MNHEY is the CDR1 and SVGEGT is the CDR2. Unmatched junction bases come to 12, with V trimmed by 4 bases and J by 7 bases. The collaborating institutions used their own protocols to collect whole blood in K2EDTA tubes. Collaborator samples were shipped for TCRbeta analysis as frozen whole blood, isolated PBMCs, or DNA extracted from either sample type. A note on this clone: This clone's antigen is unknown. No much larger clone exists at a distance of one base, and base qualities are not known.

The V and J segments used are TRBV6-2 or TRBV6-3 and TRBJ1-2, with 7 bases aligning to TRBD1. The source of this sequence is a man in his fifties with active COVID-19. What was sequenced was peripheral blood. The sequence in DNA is TGTGCCAGCAGTTTGAGACAGGGCCCGATGGGTGGCTACACCTTC. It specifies CASSLRQGPMGGYTF.